Below are 11 T cell receptor beta chains sequenced from a single sample in a study of blood T cells in healthy people across ages. For the second PCR, which ran for roughly 6 to 12 cycles, a sample-barcoded 5' primer and a J-beta primer mix were used. TCRdb itself ran the 5' RACE reads through MiXCR, one entry per CDR3 protein. Counted here are about 970,000 distinct CDR3 sequences, roughly 50% occurring once; the ten biggest clones make up 20% to 25%. Material for sequencing was blood. All receptors derive from a woman in her fifties or sixties in good health.

This rearrangement joins TRBV4-1 to TRBJ1-5; D remains ambiguous. CDR1 is MGHRA and CDR2 is YSYEKL in the germline V gene. The V end lost 1 base, the J end lost 7 bases, and 8 bases lay between the germline ends. This CDR3 is 13 amino acids long. CDR3: CASSQAYGQPQHF. The CDR3 DNA sequence: TGCGCCAGCAGCCAAGCGTACGGGCAGCCCCAGCATTTT.

V and J are TRBV5-6 and TRBJ2-1; 12 positions agree with TRBD2. Germline trimming cut 3 bases from V and 9 bases from J; bases unmatched to any gene: 10. Germline V gene data show CDR1 as SGHDT and CDR2 as YYEEEE. The CDR3 runs to 16 residues. The CDR3 is CASSSWTSGKVGEQFF. In DNA, the CDR3 is TGTGCCAGCAGCTCATGGACTAGCGGGAAGGTCGGTGAGCAGTTCTTC.

The rearrangement joins TRBV6-1 to TRBJ2-7; D is uncertain. V was trimmed by 9 bases and J by 0 bases, leaving 12 bases between them. Germline V gene data show CDR1 as MNHNS and CDR2 as SASEGT. CDR3 length: 13 amino acids. CDR3 loop: CARRTRSSYEQYF. CDR3 nucleotide sequence: TGTGCCAGAAGGACGAGGAGCTCCTACGAGCAGTACTTC.

This rearrangement joins TRBV20-1 to TRBJ2-1, with TRBD2 matching 8 bases. Trimming took 5 bases from V and 7 from J; bases not matched to a gene: 7. This CDR3 comprises 13 residues. Per germline, CDR1 DFQATT and CDR2 SNEGSKA (reference sequence). The CDR3 loop reads CSASAGGVNEQFF. In DNA, the CDR3 is TGCAGTGCTTCGGCGGGAGGTGTGAATGAGCAGTTCTTC.

The chain recombines TRBV5-1 with TRBJ2-7; D uncertain. The end of the DNA aligns better with TRBJ2-5, so the J call may be wrong. The length of the CDR3 is 13 residues. Germline CDR1 reads SGHRS; CDR2 reads YFSETQ. The CDR3 DNA reads TGCGCCAGCAGCTTTACGGACGTGGAGACCCAGTACTTC. The encoded protein is CASSFTDVETQYF.

This sequence joins TRBV5-1 and TRBJ1-2; 7 bases are a match to TRBD1. V trimming: 0 bases; J trimming: 4 bases; junction bases outside the gene matches: 6. The CDR3 is made up of 15 amino acids. CDR1 and CDR2 from the germline V gene are SGHRS and YFSETQ. Here the CDR3 DNA reads TGCGCCAGCAGCTTGGAAGGGGGCTTAGGCTATGGCTACACCTTC. It specifies CASSLEGGLGYGYTF.

This clonotype was seen only a few times. The genes are TRBV7-9 and TRBJ2-3, with 12 bases matching TRBD2. Germline V gene data show CDR1 as SEHNR and CDR2 as FQNEAQ (reference sequence). V gave up 5 bases and J gave up 4 bases; unmatched junction bases: 7. The CDR3 totals 16 residues. CDR3 in amino acids: CASSRRLAGDPDTQYF. The CDR3, as DNA: TGTGCCAGCAGCAGACGACTAGCGGGAGACCCAGATACGCAGTATTTT.

CDR3: CSAPSALSGGTDTQYF. CDR3 sequence (DNA): TGCAGTGCACCCTCGGCCCTTAGCGGGGGCACAGATACGCAGTATTTT. J is TRBJ2-3 and V is TRBV20-1, with 8 nucleotides matching TRBD2. Germline V gives CDR1 DFQATT, CDR2 SNEGSKA (reference sequence). With V trimmed by 6 bases and J by 1 base, 12 bases remained unmatched. The CDR3 is 16 amino acids.

J is TRBJ1-1 and V is TRBV10-2, with a weak D call TRBD1 (5 bases). The length of the CDR3 is 16 residues. Germline CDR1 is WSHSY and CDR2 is SAAADI. The V end was cut by 3 bases, the J end by 6 bases, with 20 bases between. The CDR3 DNA reads as TGCGCCAGCAGTGATTGGCGGGACTACAAGGTCTCTGAAGCTTTCTTT. Amino acid sequence: CASSDWRDYKVSEAFF.

At least ten counts were recorded for this clonotype. The chain combines TRBV20-1 with TRBJ2-7, with 13 bases fitting TRBD2. The CDR3 extends over 15 amino acids. Germline V gives CDR1 DFQATT, CDR2 SNEGSKA (reference sequence). V was clipped by 4 bases and J by 2 bases; unmatched bases: 5. This CDR3 reads CSAIRGTSGAYEQYF. CDR3 bases: TGCAGTGCTATCCGCGGGACTAGCGGGGCCTACGAGCAGTACTTC.

The chain has TRBV20-1 and TRBJ2-7; D is uncertain. In germline, CDR1 is DFQATT, CDR2 SNEGSKA (reference sequence). The CDR3 consists of 11 residues. V was clipped by 7 bases and J by 0 bases, with 7 bases between them. The CDR3 region is CSGVISYEQYF. CDR3 coding DNA: TGCAGTGGGGTGATCTCCTACGAGCAGTACTTC.